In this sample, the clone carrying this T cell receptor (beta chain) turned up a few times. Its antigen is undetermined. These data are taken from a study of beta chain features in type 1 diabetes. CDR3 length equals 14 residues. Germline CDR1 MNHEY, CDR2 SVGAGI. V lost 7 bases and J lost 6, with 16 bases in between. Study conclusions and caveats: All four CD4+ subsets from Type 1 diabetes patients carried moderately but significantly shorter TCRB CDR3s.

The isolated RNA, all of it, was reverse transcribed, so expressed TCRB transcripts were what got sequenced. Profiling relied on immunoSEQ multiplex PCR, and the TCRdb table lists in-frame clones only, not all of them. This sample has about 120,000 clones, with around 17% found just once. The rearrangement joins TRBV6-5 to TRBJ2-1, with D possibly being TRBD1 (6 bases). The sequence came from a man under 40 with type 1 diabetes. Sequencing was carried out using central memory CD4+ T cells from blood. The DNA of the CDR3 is TGTGCCAGCAACCCGACGGGACATATCAATGAGCAGTTCTTC. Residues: CASNPTGHINEQFF.